The rows below give T cell receptor beta chains drawn from one sample of a study of control samples from healthy donors and cancer patients. The assay was immunoSEQ multiplex PCR, and TCRdb's table has in-frame clones only and misses some. In the table there are under 65,000 clones, approximately 87% of which are singletons. The sample consisted of PBMCs. These receptors were collected from a woman aged 55-69 years with lung cancer. The conserved cysteine and the conserved F or W are not part of the CDR3 here. D genes are given only for firm matches. For some rows the clone size is stated as once, few or many, or as a class when expanded; others skip it.

d_call	v_call	clone_size	cdr3_aa
NA	TRBV3-1/TRBV3-2	NA	ASSQEEQGRTQY
NA	TRBV5-1	NA	ASSLYDPSNEQF
NA	TRBV5-1	NA	ASSGTGQETQY
TRBD1	TRBV24-1	NA	ATSDPGQDTYEQY
NA	TRBV2	few	ASSETWGNEQF
TRBD1	TRBV5-1	NA	ASSGPNRGNTEAF
NA	TRBV28	NA	ASSLGVGLTYNEQF
NA	TRBV5-1	NA	ASSFQGGNEQF
NA	TRBV9	NA	ASSVDGDRAF
NA	TRBV19	NA	ASSMAGLNTGELF
TRBD1	TRBV19	once	ASHSRDRGLYGYT
NA	TRBV6-5	NA	ASTPSTASSYEQY
TRBD1	TRBV6-5	NA	ASSYSSGTGIETQY
NA	TRBV6-5	NA	ATRGPGQSYEQY
NA	TRBV5-1	NA	ASSTGRHEQY
NA	TRBV19	few	ASSFRTENTEAF
NA	TRBV5-8	NA	ASSEGRGEDYGYT
NA	TRBV10-1	NA	ASSGQRNTEAF
NA	TRBV2	NA	ASSSGLGDTEAF
TRBD2	TRBV7-8	NA	ASSPGTTRYNEQF
NA	TRBV5-1	NA	ASTEIGQETQY
NA	TRBV5-1	NA	ASSLVSDIYNEQF
TRBD1	TRBV29-1	NA	SGKGTTGPETQY
NA	TRBV6-6	NA	ASSGQSTNYGYT
NA	TRBV28	NA	ASSPPGAFGMF
NA	TRBV27	NA	ASSLAGETQY
NA	TRBV18	NA	ASSPFLSGATNEKLF
TRBD2	TRBV5-1	NA	ASSLWLAGVVEQF
NA	TRBV5-1	NA	ASSFTGNNEKLF
NA	TRBV4-1	NA	ASSPADGWGNYGYT